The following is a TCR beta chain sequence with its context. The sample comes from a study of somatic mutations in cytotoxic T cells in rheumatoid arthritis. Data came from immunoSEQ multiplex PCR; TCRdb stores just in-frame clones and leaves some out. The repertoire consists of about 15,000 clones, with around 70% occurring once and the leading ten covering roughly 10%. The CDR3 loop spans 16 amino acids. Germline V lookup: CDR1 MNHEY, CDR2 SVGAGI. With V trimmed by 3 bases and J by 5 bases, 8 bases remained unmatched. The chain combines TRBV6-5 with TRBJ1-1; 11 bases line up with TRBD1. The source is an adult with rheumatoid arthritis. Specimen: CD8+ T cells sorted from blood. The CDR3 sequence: CASSYHFGDRGTEAFF. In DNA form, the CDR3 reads TGTGCCAGCAGTTATCACTTCGGGGACAGGGGGACTGAAGCTTTCTTT.